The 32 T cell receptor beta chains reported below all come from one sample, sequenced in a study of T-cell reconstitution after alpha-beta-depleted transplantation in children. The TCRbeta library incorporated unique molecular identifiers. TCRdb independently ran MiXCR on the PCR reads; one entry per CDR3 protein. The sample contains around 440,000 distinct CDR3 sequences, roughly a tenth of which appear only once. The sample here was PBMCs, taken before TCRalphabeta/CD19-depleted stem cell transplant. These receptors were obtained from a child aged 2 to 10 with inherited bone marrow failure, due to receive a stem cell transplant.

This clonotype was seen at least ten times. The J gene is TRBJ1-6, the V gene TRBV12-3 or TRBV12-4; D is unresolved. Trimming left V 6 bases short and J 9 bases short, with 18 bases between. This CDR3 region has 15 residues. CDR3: CASSPTPAVGSPLHF. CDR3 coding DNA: TGTGCCAGCAGCCCCACCCCGGCTGTGGGTTCACCCCTCCACTTT.

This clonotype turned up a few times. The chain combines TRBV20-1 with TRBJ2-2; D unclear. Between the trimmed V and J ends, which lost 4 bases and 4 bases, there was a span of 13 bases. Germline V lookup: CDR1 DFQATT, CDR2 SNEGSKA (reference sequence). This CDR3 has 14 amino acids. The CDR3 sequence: CSANRALSTGELFF. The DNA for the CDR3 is TGCAGTGCTAACCGGGCCCTATCCACCGGGGAGCTGTTTTTT.

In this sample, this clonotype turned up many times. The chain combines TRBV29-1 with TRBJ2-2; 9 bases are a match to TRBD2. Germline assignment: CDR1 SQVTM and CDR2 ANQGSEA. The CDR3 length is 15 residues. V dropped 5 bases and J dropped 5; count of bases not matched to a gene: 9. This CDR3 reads CSVLIGSGGTGELFF. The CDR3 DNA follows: TGCAGCGTTCTTATTGGGAGCGGGGGGACCGGGGAGCTGTTTTTT.

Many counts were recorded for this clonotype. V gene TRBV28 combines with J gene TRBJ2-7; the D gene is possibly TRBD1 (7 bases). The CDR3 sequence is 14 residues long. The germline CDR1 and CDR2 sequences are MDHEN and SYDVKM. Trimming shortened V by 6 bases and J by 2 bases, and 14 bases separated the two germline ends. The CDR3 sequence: CASRYQGGTYEQYF. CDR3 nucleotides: TGTGCCAGCAGGTACCAGGGGGGTACCTACGAGCAGTACTTC.

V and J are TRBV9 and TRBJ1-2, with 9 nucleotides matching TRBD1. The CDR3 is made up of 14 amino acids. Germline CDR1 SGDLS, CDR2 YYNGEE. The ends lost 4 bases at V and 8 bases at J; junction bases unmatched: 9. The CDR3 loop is CASSLPGTGLGYTF. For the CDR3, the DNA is TGTGCCAGCAGCTTACCCGGGACAGGGTTGGGCTACACCTTC.

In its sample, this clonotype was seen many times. The DNA of the CDR3 is TGTGCCAGCTCACCTTACAGGGGGCCGGGGACAGATACGCAGTATTTT. Its protein product is CASSPYRGPGTDTQYF. The rearrangement uses TRBV18 and TRBJ2-3; 9 bases fit TRBD1. J gave up 3 bases and V 3 bases, and 7 bases lay outside the gene matches. The length of the CDR3 is 16 residues. Germline CDR1 reads KGHSH; CDR2 reads LQKENI.

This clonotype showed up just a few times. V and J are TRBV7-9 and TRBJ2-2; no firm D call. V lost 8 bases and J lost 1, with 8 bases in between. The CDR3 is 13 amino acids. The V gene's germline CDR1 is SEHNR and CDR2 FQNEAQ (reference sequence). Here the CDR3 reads CASLTENTGELFF. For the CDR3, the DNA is TGTGCCAGCCTTACAGAGAACACCGGGGAGCTGTTTTTT.

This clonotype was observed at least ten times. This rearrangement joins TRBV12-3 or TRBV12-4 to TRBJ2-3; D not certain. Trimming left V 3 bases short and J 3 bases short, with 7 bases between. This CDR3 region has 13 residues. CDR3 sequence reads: CASSLAATDTQYF. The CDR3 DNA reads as TGTGCCAGCAGTTTGGCGGCGACAGATACGCAGTATTTT.

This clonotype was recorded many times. In nucleotides, the CDR3 is TGTGCCAGCAGCGTAGCTTGGCTAGCTCAGAACACCGGGGAGCTGTTTTTT. This encodes CASSVAWLAQNTGELFF. The V and J genes are TRBV9 and TRBJ2-2, with D possibly being TRBD2 (5 bases). The germline CDR1 and CDR2 sequences are SGDLS and YYNGEE. Trimming left V 0 bases short and J 1 base short, with 13 bases between. The CDR3 contains 17 residues.

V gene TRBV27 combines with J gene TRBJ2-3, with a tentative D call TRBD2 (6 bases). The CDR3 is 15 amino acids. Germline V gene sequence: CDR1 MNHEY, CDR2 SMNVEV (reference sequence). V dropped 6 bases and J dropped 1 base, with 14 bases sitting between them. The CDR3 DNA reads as TGTGCCAGCAGAGTTCGGCGGGGCCGCACAGATACGCAGTATTTT. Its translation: CASRVRRGRTDTQYF.

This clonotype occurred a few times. The CDR3 loop is CASSFKVRDSAGELFF. CDR3 sequence (DNA): TGCGCCAGCAGCTTCAAAGTCAGGGATTCGGCCGGGGAGCTGTTTTTT. The genes are TRBV5-1 and TRBJ2-2, with a tentative D call TRBD1 (5 bases). The germline V gene encodes CDR1 SGHRS and CDR2 YFSETQ. V was cut by 2 bases and J by 6 bases, with 17 bases left in between. The CDR3 length is 16 residues.

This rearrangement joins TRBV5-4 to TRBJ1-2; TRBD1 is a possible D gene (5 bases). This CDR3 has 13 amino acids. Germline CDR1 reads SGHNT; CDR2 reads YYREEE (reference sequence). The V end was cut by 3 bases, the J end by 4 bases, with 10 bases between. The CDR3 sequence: CASSSGHLYGYTF. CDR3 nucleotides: TGTGCCAGCAGCTCTGGACACCTCTATGGCTACACCTTC. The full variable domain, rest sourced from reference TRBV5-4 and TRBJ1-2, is ETGVTQSPTHLIKTRGQQVTLRCSSQSGHNTVSWYQQALGQGPQFIFQYYREEENGRGNFPPRFSGLQFPNYSSELNVNALELDDSALYLCASSSGHLYGYTFGSGTRLTVV.

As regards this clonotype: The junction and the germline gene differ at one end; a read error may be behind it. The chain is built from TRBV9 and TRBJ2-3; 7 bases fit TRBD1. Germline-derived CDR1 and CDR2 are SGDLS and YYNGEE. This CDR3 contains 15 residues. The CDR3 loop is CASSVLLGGTDTQFF. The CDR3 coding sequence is TGTGCCAGCAGCGTATTACTAGGGGGCACAGATACGCAGTTTTTT.

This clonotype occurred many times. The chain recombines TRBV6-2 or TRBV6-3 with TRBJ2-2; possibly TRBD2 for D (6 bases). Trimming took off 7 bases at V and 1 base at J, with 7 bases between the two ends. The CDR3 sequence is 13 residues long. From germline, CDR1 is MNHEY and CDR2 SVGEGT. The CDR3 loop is CASKAGNTGELFF. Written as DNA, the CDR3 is TGTGCCAGCAAAGCGGGGAACACCGGGGAGCTGTTTTTT.

CDR3 DNA: TGTGCCAGCAGCCCTCAGCCAGGGCACTATAATTCACCCCTCCACTTT. Its protein is CASSPQPGHYNSPLHF. The J gene is TRBJ1-6, the V gene TRBV6-1, with D tentatively TRBD1 (5 bases). In germline, CDR1 is MNHNS, CDR2 SASEGT. Trimming took 6 bases from V and 3 from J, leaving 15 bases between them. CDR3 size: 16 residues.

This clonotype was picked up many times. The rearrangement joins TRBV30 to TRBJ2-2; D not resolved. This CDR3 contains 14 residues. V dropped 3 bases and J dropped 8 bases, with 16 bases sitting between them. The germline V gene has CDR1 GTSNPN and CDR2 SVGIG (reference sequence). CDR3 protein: CAWSLELKEGELFF. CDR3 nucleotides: TGTGCCTGGAGCTTAGAACTAAAAGAGGGGGAGCTGTTTTTT.

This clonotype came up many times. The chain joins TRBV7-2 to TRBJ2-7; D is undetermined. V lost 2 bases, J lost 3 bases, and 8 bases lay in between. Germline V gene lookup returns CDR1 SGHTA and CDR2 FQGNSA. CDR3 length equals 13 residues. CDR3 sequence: CASSLHRFYEQYF. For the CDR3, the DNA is TGTGCCAGCAGCTTACACAGATTCTACGAGCAGTACTTC.

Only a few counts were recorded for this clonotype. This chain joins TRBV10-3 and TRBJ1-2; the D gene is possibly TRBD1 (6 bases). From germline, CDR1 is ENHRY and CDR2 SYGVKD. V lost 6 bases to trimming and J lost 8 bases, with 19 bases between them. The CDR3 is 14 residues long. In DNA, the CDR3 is TGTGCCATCAGCCCGGAGCCCAGGGGACGGGGCTACACCTTC. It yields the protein CAISPEPRGRGYTF.

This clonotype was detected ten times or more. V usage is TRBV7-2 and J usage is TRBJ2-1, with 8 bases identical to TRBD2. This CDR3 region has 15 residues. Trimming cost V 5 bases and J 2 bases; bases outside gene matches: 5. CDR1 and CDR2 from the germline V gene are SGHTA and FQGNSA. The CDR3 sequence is CASSPGGGAYNEQFF. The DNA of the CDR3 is TGTGCCAGCAGCCCGGGAGGGGGAGCCTACAATGAGCAGTTCTTC.

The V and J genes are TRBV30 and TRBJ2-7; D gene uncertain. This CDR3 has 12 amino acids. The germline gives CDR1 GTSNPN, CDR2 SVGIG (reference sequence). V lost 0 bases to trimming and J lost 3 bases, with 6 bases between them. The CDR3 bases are TGTGCCTGGAGTGTTGTCAGCTACGAGCAGTACTTC. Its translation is CAWSVVSYEQYF.

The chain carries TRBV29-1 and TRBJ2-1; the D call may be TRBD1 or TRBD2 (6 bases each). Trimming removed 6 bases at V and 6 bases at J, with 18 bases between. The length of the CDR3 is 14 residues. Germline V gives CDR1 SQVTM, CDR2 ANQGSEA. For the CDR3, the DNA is TGCAGCGTGGATAATAGGGGGGCTGGCAATGAGCAGTTCTTC. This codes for CSVDNRGAGNEQFF.

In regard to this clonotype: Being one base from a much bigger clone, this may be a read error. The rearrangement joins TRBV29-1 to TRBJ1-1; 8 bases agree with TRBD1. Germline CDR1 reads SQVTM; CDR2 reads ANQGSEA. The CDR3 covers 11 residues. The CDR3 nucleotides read TGCAGCGGTGGACAGGGCAATGAAGCTGTCTTT. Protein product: CSGGQGNEAVF.

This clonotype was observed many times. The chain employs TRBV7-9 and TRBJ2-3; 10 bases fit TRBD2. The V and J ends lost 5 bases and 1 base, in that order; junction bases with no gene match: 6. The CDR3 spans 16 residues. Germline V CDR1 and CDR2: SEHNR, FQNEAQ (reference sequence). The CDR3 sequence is CASSDPSGSRTDTQYF. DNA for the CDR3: TGTGCCAGCAGCGATCCTAGCGGGAGCCGCACAGATACGCAGTATTTT. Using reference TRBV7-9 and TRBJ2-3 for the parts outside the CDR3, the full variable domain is DTGVSQNPRHKITKRGQNVTFRCDPISEHNRLYWYRQTLGQGPEFLTYFQNEAQLEKSRLLSDRFSAERPKGSFSTLEIQRTEQGDSAMYLCASSDPSGSRTDTQYFGPGTRLTVL.

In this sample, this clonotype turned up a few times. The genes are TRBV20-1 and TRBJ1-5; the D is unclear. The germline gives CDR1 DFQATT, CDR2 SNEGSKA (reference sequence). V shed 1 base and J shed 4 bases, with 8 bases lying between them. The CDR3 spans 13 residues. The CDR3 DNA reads TGCAGTGCTAGAGGACACCCAAATCAGCCCCAGCATTTT. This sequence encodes CSARGHPNQPQHF.

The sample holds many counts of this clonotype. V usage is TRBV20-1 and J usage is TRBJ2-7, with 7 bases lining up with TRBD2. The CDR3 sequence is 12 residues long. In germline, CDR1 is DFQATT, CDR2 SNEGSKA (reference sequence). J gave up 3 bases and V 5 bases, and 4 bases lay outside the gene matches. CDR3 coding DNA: TGCAGTGCTTCTCTAGCGGACTACGAGCAGTACTTC. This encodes CSASLADYEQYF.

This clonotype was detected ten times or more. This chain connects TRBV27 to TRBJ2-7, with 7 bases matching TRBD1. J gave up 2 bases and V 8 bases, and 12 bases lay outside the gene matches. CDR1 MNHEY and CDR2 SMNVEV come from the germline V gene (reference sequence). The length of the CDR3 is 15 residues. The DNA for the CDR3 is TGTGCCAGCCTATCCAAGACAGGGAAAGCCTACGAGCAGTACTTC. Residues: CASLSKTGKAYEQYF.

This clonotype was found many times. The CDR3 reads CASSPFRAGSHTEAFF. The CDR3 coding sequence is TGTGCCAGCAGCCCTTTCAGGGCAGGGTCGCACACTGAAGCTTTCTTT. This chain joins TRBV11-2 and TRBJ1-1, with a tentative D call TRBD1 (5 bases). Germline V gene lookup returns CDR1 SGHAT and CDR2 FQNNGV. CDR3 length: 16 amino acids. V dropped 5 bases and J dropped 3 bases, with 19 bases sitting between them.

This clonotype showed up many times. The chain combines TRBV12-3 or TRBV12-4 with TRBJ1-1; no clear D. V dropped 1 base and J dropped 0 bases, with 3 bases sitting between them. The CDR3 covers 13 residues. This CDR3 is CASSLGMNTEAFF. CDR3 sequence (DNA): TGTGCCAGCAGTTTAGGAATGAACACTGAAGCTTTCTTT.

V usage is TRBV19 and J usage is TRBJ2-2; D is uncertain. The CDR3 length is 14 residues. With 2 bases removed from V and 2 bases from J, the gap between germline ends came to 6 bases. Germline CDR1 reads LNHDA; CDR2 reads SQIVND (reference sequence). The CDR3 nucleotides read TGTGCCAGTAGTATAATACTTAACACCGGGGAGCTGTTTTTT. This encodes CASSIILNTGELFF.

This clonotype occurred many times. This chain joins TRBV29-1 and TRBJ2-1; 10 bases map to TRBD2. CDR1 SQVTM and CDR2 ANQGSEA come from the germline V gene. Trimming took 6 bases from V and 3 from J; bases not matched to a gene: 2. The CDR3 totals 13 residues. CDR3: CSVRLAGYNEQFF. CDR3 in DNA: TGCAGCGTCCGACTAGCGGGCTACAATGAGCAGTTCTTC.

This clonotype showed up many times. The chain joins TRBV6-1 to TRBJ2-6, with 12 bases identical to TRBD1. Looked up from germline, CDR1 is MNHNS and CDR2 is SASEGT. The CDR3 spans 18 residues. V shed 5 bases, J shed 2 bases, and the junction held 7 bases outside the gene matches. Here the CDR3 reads CASSNPGQGAAGANVLTF. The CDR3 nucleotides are TGTGCCAGCAGTAATCCGGGACAGGGGGCTGCTGGGGCCAACGTCCTGACTTTC.

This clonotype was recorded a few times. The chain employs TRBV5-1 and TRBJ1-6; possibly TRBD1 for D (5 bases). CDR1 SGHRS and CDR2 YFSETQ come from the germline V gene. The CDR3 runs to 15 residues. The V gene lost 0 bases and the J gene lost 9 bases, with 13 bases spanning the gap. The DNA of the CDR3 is TGCGCCAGCAGCTTGGAAGGGGCGCATGCTTCACCCCTCCACTTT. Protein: CASSLEGAHASPLHF. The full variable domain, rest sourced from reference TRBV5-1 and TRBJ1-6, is KAGVTQTPRYLIKTRGQQVTLSCSPISGHRSVSWYQQTPGQGLQFLFEYFSETQRNKGNFPGRFSGRQFSNSRSEMNVSTLELGDSALYLCASSLEGAHASPLHFGNGTRLTVT.